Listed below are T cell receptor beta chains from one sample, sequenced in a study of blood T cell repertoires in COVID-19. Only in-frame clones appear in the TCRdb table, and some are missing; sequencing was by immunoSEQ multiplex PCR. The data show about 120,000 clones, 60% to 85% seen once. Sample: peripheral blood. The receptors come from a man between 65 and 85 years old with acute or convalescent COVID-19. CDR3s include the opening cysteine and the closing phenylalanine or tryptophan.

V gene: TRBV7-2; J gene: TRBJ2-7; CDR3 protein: CASTRRLAGDEQYF
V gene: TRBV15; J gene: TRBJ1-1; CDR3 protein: CATSRNRGLTEAFF
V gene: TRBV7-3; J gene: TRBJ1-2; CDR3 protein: CASSLKQNYGYTF
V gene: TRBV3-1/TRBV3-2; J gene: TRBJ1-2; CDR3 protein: CASSIQGNEYGYTF
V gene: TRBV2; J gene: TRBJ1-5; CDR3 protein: CASSTGAGLQPQHF
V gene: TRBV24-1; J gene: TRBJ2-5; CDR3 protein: CATSDTGGVQETQYF
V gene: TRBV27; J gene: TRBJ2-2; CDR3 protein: CASSLERNRVRTGELFF
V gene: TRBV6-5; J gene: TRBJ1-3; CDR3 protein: CASSYESSGNTIYF
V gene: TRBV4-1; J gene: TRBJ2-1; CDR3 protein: CASSPADSYNEQFF
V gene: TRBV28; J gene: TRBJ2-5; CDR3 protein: CASNAFSRGQETQYF
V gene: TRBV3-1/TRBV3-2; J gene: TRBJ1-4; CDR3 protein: CASSPRQRGSEKLFF
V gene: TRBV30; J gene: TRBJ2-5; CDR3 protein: CAWSDSTSLETQYF
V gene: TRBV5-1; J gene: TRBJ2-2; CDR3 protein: CASSGRRDGGTGELFF
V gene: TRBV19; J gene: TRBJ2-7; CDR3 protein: CATQGQYYEQYF
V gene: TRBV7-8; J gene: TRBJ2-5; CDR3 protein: CASSRDRSPAETQYF
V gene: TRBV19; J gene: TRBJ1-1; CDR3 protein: CASSNYNVEAFF
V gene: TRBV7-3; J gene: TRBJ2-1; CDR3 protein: CASSILGQVDGNEQFF
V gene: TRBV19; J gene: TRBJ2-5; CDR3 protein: CASSIASRGQETQYF
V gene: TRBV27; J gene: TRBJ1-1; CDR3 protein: CASSPRTGRGNTEAFF
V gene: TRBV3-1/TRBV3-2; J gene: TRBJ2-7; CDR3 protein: CASSQGYRGYEQYF
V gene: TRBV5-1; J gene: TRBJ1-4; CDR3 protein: CASSRGQGEEKLFF
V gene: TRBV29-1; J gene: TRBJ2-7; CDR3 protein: CSVAGPGTTSGSYEQYF
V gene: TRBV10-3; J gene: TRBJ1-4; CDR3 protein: CAISDARGTNEKLFF
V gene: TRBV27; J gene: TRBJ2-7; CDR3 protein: CASSSRDTLRDEQYF
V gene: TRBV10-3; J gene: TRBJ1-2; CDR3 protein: CAISDPGTGNGYTF
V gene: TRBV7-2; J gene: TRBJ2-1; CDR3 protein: CAGSTNSYNEQFF
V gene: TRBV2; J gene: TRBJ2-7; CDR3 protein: CASTRGDGSYEQYF
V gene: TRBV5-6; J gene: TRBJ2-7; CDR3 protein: CASSGYQTTRDERDEQYF
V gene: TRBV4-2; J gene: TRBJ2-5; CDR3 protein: CASSHTSGGAVSQETQYF
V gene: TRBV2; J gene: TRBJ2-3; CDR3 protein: CASKSGTGSLGTQYF
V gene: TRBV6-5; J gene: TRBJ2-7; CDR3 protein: CASTRQETYEQYF
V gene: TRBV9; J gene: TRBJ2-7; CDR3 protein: CASSVASLANEQYF